Below are 30 T cell receptor beta chains sequenced from a single sample in a study of blood T cell repertoires in COVID-19. Produced via immunoSEQ multiplex PCR; TCRdb's table is partial and in-frame only. The profile covers 380,000 or so clones, with approximately 90% appearing a single time and 0.95% to 1% taken by the ten largest. Sequencing was done on a sample of PBMCs or T cells enriched from blood (not recorded which). Receptors originate from a woman in her thirties with acute COVID-19.

V is TRBV6-5 and J is TRBJ1-2, with 8 bases matching TRBD1. Germline-derived CDR1 and CDR2 are MNHEY and SVGAGI. The V gene end was trimmed by 6 bases and the J gene end by 3 bases; junction bases not matched to a gene: 6. The CDR3 sequence is 14 residues long. In DNA, the CDR3 is TGTGCCAGCAGCATAGACAGGGGAGACTATGGCTACACCTTC. Amino acids: CASSIDRGDYGYTF.

This clone was seen once. The chain employs TRBV19 and TRBJ1-6; 7 bases are a match to TRBD1. V was pared by 5 bases and J by 7 bases, with 11 bases of the junction left unmatched. Germline values: CDR1 LNHDA, CDR2 SQIVND (reference sequence). The CDR3 covers 16 residues. The CDR3 loop reads CASSQTRQGGNSPLHF. The CDR3 coding sequence is TGTGCCAGTAGTCAAACCCGACAGGGCGGCAATTCACCCCTCCACTTT.

The CDR3 sequence is CAWSGGDEQFF. The CDR3, as DNA: TGTGCCTGGAGTGGGGGGGATGAGCAGTTCTTC. This chain connects TRBV30 to TRBJ2-1, with D perhaps matching TRBD2 (6 bases). Germline-derived CDR1 and CDR2 are GTSNPN and SVGIG (reference sequence). Deletions cut 1 base from V and 8 bases from J, with 6 bases between. The CDR3 has 11 residues.

J is TRBJ1-5 and V is TRBV6-5; D may be TRBD1 (6 bases). Trimming stripped 2 bases from V and 0 bases from J, with 11 bases between. The CDR3 consists of 16 residues. Germline lookup yields CDR1 MNHEY and CDR2 SVGAGI. CDR3 bases: TGTGCCAGCAGTTACCAAGGGACACATAGCAATCAGCCCCAGCATTTT. Encoded protein: CASSYQGTHSNQPQHF.

The chain links TRBV5-6 to TRBJ2-2; 13 bases align to TRBD2. V gave up 4 bases and J gave up 6 bases; unmatched junction bases: 3. Germline V gene data show CDR1 as SGHDT and CDR2 as YYEEEE. This CDR3 has 15 amino acids. In DNA, the CDR3 is TGTGCCAGCAGCCTGGGACTAGCGGGGTCCGGGGAGCTGTTTTTT. Protein: CASSLGLAGSGELFF.

This chain links TRBV11-3 with TRBJ2-1; D may be TRBD1 (5 bases). Germline loops: CDR1 SGHNT, CDR2 YENEEA. The CDR3 runs to 12 residues. V gave up 6 bases and J gave up 7 bases, with 10 bases separating them. In nucleotides, the CDR3 is TGTGCCAGCAGGGGGCCCGGGAATGAGCAGTTCTTC. Amino acid sequence: CASRGPGNEQFF.

This clone showed up many times. The chain recombines TRBV25-1 with TRBJ2-1; 8 bases align to TRBD2. V was pared by 2 bases and J by 6 bases, with 6 bases of the junction left unmatched. The CDR3 runs to 15 residues. CDR1 and CDR2 (germline): MGHDK, SYGVNS. The CDR3 loop reads CASSESGLAGNEQFF. As DNA, the CDR3 is TGTGCCAGCAGTGAAAGCGGTCTAGCGGGCAATGAGCAGTTCTTC.

CDR3 bases: TGTGCCAGCAGTGAACTAGCGGGGGGGCCAGAGACCCAGTACTTC. This sequence encodes CASSELAGGPETQYF. The rearrangement joins TRBV6-1 to TRBJ2-5, with 12 bases aligning to TRBD2. Unmatched junction bases numbered 2, after V lost 2 bases and J lost 4 bases. Looked up from germline, CDR1 is MNHNS and CDR2 is SASEGT. The CDR3 length is 15 residues.

J is TRBJ2-7 and V is TRBV29-1; TRBD1 is a possible D gene (6 bases). There are 12 residues in the CDR3. Trimming cost V 6 bases and J 3 bases, with 12 bases left between them. The germline CDR1 and CDR2 sequences are SQVTM and ANQGSEA. For the CDR3, the DNA is TGCAGCGTCGCCGGGACACACTACGAGCAGTACTTC. The encoded protein is CSVAGTHYEQYF.

This chain links TRBV24-1 with TRBJ1-2; D might be TRBD1 (6 bases). The V gene's germline CDR1 is KGHDR and CDR2 SFDVKD. Trimming removed 7 bases at V and 4 bases at J, with 12 bases between. The CDR3 has 13 residues. The CDR3 region is CATSQDSSYGYTF. The CDR3, as DNA: TGTGCCACCAGCCAGGACAGTTCCTATGGCTACACCTTC.

This chain links TRBV7-9 with TRBJ2-2; TRBD1 matches at 7 bases. The CDR3 totals 16 residues. V lost 3 bases to trimming and J lost 1 base; unmatched junction nucleotides: 5. CDR1 SEHNR and CDR2 FQNEAQ come from the germline V gene (reference sequence). CDR3 in amino acids: CASSFQGVVNTGELFF. Here the CDR3 DNA reads TGTGCCAGCAGCTTCCAGGGGGTAGTGAACACCGGGGAGCTGTTTTTT.

The V call is TRBV4-1, the J call TRBJ2-3; maybe TRBD2 (5 bases). V lost 7 bases to trimming and J lost 3 bases, with 23 bases between them. CDR1 and CDR2 (germline): MGHRA, YSYEKL. CDR3 length: 17 amino acids. This CDR3 is CASITGQGLGVTDTQYF. For the CDR3, the DNA is TGCGCCAGCATAACTGGGCAAGGACTGGGAGTTACAGATACGCAGTATTTT.

This clone has only a few counts. This chain links TRBV5-1 with TRBJ2-5; 7 bases match TRBD1. Looked up from germline, CDR1 is SGHRS and CDR2 is YFSETQ. The junction had 11 bases not matched to a gene; V was cut back by 4 bases and J by 2 bases. This CDR3 spans 16 amino acids. The CDR3 reads CASSLGAPGQQETQYF. CDR3 coding DNA: TGCGCCAGCAGCCTGGGGGCCCCGGGACAGCAAGAGACCCAGTACTTC.

In this sample, this clone turned up once. This chain uses TRBV29-1 with TRBJ2-7, with 9 bases matching TRBD1. There are 13 residues in the CDR3. The V segment lost 5 bases and the J segment 3 bases; nucleotides outside the gene matches: 5. Germline CDR1 SQVTM, CDR2 ANQGSEA. The CDR3 is CSVWTGDYYEQYF. As DNA, the CDR3 is TGCAGCGTTTGGACAGGGGATTACTACGAGCAGTACTTC.

This clone has only one observation. This chain connects TRBV27 to TRBJ2-7; D perhaps matches TRBD1 (6 bases). The CDR3 is 15 amino acids. The germline V and J ends were trimmed by 2 bases and 2 bases, with 13 bases remaining between them. Germline V lookup: CDR1 MNHEY, CDR2 SMNVEV (reference sequence). DNA of the CDR3: TGTGCCAGCAGTTTAAGGGGGAATCCGGCCTACGAGCAGTACTTC. It is translated as CASSLRGNPAYEQYF.

V gene TRBV18 combines with J gene TRBJ1-6; TRBD1 is a possible D gene (6 bases). V gave up 1 base and J gave up 4 bases, with 14 bases separating them. The CDR3 is made up of 17 amino acids. Looked up from germline, CDR1 is KGHSH and CDR2 is LQKENI. CDR3 sequence: CASSPLGAGSYNSPLHF. CDR3 DNA sequence: TGTGCCAGCTCACCACTGGGGGCAGGGTCGTATAATTCACCCCTCCACTTT. Drawing the rest from reference TRBV18 and TRBJ1-6, the complete variable domain is NAGVMQNPRHLVRRRGQEARLRCSPMKGHSHVYWYRQLPEEGLKFMVYLQKENIIDESGMPKERFSAEFPKEGPSILRIQQVVRGDSAAYFCASSPLGAGSYNSPLHFGNGTRLTVT.

This chain links TRBV5-1 with TRBJ1-6; 9 nucleotides align to TRBD1. J was trimmed by 7 bases and V by 3 bases; bases with no gene match: 8. This CDR3 region has 16 residues. CDR1 SGHRS and CDR2 YFSETQ come from the germline V gene. The CDR3 reads CASSSGGQGVNSPLHF. CDR3 nucleotide sequence: TGCGCCAGCAGCTCCGGGGGACAGGGTGTCAATTCACCCCTCCACTTT. Using reference TRBV5-1 and TRBJ1-6 for the parts outside the CDR3, the full variable domain is KAGVTQTPRYLIKTRGQQVTLSCSPISGHRSVSWYQQTPGQGLQFLFEYFSETQRNKGNFPGRFSGRQFSNSRSEMNVSTLELGDSALYLCASSSGGQGVNSPLHFGNGTRLTVT.

The V gene is TRBV11-3, the J gene TRBJ2-3, with 8 bases fitting TRBD1. Germline V CDR1 and CDR2: SGHNT, YENEEA. This CDR3 has 14 amino acids. Trimming cost V 3 bases and J 4 bases; bases outside gene matches: 3. The CDR3 sequence is CASSFRTGPDTQYF. The CDR3 nucleotides read TGTGCCAGCAGCTTCAGGACAGGGCCAGATACGCAGTATTTT.

The chain combines TRBV7-9 with TRBJ1-2; 11 bases are a match to TRBD1. The V gene's germline CDR1 is SEHNR and CDR2 FQNEAQ (reference sequence). The V and J ends lost 5 bases and 2 bases, in that order; junction bases with no gene match: 10. The CDR3 extends over 17 amino acids. The CDR3 region is CASSIPGTGGKNYGYTF. DNA for the CDR3: TGTGCCAGCAGCATCCCTGGGACAGGGGGGAAAAACTATGGCTACACCTTC.

The chain has TRBV5-5 and TRBJ1-2; perhaps TRBD1 as D (5 bases). The ends were cut back, 0 bases at V and 2 bases at J, with 8 bases in the middle. The CDR3 spans 14 residues. Germline-derived CDR1 and CDR2 are SGHKS and YYEKEE (reference sequence). CDR3 nucleotides: TGTGCCAGCAGCTTGGAGGGGCCGAACTATGGCTACACCTTC. Protein: CASSLEGPNYGYTF.

Details on this clone: This sample also contains other DNA sequences that code for the same CDR3. The chain links TRBV4-3 to TRBJ2-1; D is unclear. V dropped 3 bases and J dropped 0 bases, with 9 bases sitting between them. The V gene's germline CDR1 is LGHNA and CDR2 YSLEER. The CDR3 runs to 15 residues. CDR3 sequence (DNA): TGCGCCAGCAGCCACTCCCTCGGCTCCTACAATGAGCAGTTCTTC. It is translated as CASSHSLGSYNEQFF.

This sequence joins TRBV19 and TRBJ2-5; D uncertain. Trimming removed 3 bases at V and 3 bases at J, with 8 bases between. CDR1 is LNHDA, CDR2 SQIVND, per germline (reference sequence). This CDR3 has 13 amino acids. The CDR3 DNA reads as TGTGCCAGTAGTATTGGTCAGAAAGAGACCCAGTACTTC. Its protein product is CASSIGQKETQYF.

The rearrangement joins TRBV28 to TRBJ1-1, with 7 bases that match TRBD1. Germline lookup yields CDR1 MDHEN and CDR2 SYDVKM. The V gene end was trimmed by 4 bases and the J gene end by 1 base; junction bases not matched to a gene: 9. This CDR3 is 16 amino acids long. DNA for the CDR3: TGTGCCAGCAGTTGGAGACAGGGATCTTGGAACACTGAAGCTTTCTTT. This codes for CASSWRQGSWNTEAFF.

This clone was seen more than once but under ten times. The CDR3 spells CASSVGGAGQPQHF. In DNA, the CDR3 is TGTGCCAGCAGTGTAGGGGGCGCGGGTCAGCCCCAGCATTTT. The chain carries TRBV25-1 and TRBJ1-5; 7 positions agree with TRBD1. Per germline, CDR1 MGHDK and CDR2 SYGVNS. The V gene end was trimmed by 4 bases and the J gene end by 6 bases; junction bases not matched to a gene: 6. The length of the CDR3 is 14 residues.

The CDR3 reads CAWTASLASYNSPLHF. CDR3 coding DNA: TGTGCCTGGACAGCGTCCCTCGCCTCCTATAATTCACCCCTCCACTTT. The V gene is TRBV30, the J gene TRBJ1-6; D call uncertain. Germline CDR1 and CDR2: GTSNPN and SVGIG (reference sequence). The CDR3 contains 16 residues. The V gene lost 4 bases and the J gene lost 0 bases, with 13 bases spanning the gap.

The chain combines TRBV24-1 with TRBJ2-1, with TRBD2 as a possible D gene (7 bases). V lost 7 bases and J 2 bases, leaving 14 bases between the germline ends. There are 15 residues in the CDR3. The germline V gene encodes CDR1 KGHDR and CDR2 SFDVKD. This CDR3 reads CATSDPGGPYNEQFF. CDR3 sequence (DNA): TGTGCCACCAGCGACCCGGGGGGCCCCTACAATGAGCAGTTCTTC.

The chain employs TRBV7-9 and TRBJ2-3; D is undetermined. This CDR3 has 12 amino acids. CDR1 is SEHNR and CDR2 is FQNEAQ in the germline V gene (reference sequence). The germline V and J ends were trimmed by 6 bases and 1 base, with 5 bases remaining between them. The CDR3 sequence is CASRAGTDTQYF. As DNA, the CDR3 is TGTGCCAGCAGAGCCGGCACAGATACGCAGTATTTT.

This clone was seen a single time. This chain uses TRBV28 with TRBJ2-4, with 13 bases matching TRBD2. V gave up 8 bases and J gave up 9 bases; unmatched junction bases: 10. The CDR3 spans 15 residues. CDR1 and CDR2 from the germline V gene are MDHEN and SYDVKM. For the CDR3, the DNA is TGTGCCAGCCGAACTAGCGGGGGGGACGTCGGCATTCAGTACTTC. It codes for CASRTSGGDVGIQYF. The whole variable domain, filled in from reference TRBV28 and TRBJ2-4, reads DVKVTQSSRYLVKRTGEKVFLECVQDMDHENMFWYRQDPGLGLRLIYFSYDVKMKEKGDIPEGYSVSREKKERFSLILESASTNQTSMYLCASRTSGGDVGIQYFGAGTRLSVL.

This chain joins TRBV19 and TRBJ1-5; the D gene is possibly TRBD1 (6 bases). V was trimmed by 8 bases and J by 3 bases, leaving 11 bases between them. CDR1 is LNHDA and CDR2 is SQIVND in the germline V gene (reference sequence). CDR3 length equals 13 residues. CDR3 in amino acids: CASARGYNQPQHF. The CDR3 DNA reads as TGTGCCAGTGCGAGGGGGTACAATCAGCCCCAGCATTTT.

CDR3 nucleotide sequence: TGTGCCAGTAGTCGGGGGGCAAATGAGCAGTTCTTC. Encoded protein: CASSRGANEQFF. The J gene is TRBJ2-1, the V gene TRBV19; TRBD2 is a possible D gene (7 bases). Per germline, CDR1 LNHDA and CDR2 SQIVND (reference sequence). V was trimmed by 5 bases and J by 7 bases, leaving 9 bases between them. The CDR3 runs to 12 residues.